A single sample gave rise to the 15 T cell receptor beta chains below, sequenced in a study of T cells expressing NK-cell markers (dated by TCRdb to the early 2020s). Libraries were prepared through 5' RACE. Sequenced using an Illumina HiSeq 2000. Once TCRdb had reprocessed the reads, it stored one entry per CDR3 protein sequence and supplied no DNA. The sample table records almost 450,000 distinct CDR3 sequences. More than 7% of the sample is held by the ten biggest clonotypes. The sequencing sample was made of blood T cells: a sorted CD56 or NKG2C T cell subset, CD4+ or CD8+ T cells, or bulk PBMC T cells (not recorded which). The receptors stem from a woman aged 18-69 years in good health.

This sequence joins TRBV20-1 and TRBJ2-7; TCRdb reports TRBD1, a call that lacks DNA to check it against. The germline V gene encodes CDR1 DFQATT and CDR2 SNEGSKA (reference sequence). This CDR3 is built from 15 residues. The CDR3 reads CSASRNGQTSYEQYF.

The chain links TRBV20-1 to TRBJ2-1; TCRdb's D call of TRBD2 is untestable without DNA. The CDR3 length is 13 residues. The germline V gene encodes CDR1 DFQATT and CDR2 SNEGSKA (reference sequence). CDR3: CSALAGVYNEQFF.

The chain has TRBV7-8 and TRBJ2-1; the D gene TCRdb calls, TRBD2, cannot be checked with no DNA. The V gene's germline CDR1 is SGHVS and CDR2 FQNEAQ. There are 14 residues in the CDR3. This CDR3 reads CASSYLAGVNEQFF.

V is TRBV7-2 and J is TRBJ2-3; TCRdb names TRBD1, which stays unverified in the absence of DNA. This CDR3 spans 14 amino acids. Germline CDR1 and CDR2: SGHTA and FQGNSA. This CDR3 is CASSPQGQGDTQYF.

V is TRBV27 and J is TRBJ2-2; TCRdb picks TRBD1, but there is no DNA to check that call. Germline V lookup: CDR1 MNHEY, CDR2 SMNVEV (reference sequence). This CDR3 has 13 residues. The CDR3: CASSPRDRGELFF.

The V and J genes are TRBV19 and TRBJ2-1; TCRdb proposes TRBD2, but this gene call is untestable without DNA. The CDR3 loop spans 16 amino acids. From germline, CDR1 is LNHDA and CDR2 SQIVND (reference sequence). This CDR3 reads CASSIDPAGGQDEQFF.

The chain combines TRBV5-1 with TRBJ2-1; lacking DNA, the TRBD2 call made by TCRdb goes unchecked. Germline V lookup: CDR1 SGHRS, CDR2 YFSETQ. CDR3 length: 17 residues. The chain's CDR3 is CASSGRSGVSSYNEQFF.

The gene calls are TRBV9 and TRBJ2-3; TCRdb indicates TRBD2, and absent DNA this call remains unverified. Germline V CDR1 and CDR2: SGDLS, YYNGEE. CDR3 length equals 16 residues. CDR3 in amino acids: CASSVDGAGDTDTQYF.

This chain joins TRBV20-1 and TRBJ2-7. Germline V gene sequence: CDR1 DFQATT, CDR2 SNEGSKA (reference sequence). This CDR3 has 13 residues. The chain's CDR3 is CSARDLEPYEQYF.

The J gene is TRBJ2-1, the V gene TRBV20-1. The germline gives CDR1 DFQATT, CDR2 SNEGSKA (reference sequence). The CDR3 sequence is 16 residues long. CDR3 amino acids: CSARPSWQKLNNEQFF.

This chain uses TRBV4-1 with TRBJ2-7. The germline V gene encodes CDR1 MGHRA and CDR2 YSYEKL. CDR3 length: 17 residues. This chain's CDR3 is CASSQDISGIATYEQYF.

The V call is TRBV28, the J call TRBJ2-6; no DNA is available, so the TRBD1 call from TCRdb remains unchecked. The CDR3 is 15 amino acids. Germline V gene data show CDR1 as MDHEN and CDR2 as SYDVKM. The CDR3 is CATSDRASGANVLTF.

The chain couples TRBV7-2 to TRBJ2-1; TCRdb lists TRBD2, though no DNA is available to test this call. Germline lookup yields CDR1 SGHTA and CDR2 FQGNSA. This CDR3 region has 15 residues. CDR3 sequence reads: CASSPIAGTYNEQFF.

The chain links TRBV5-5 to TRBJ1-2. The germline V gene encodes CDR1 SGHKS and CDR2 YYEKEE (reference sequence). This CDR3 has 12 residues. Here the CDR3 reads CASSLADAGYTF.

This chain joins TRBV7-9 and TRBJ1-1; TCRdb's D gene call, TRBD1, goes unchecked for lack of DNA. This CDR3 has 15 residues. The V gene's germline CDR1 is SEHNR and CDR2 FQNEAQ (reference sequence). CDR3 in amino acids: CASSLGQGARTEAFF.